A selection of T cell receptor beta chains follows, all from one sample in a study of cytomegalovirus exposure and HLA in healthy donors. Produced via immunoSEQ multiplex PCR; TCRdb's table is partial and in-frame only. This sample has 90,000 to 120,000 clones; around 73% occur once, and the top ten carry roughly 8.2%. Sequences were obtained from PBMCs. Every receptor here comes from a young man in good health and CMV-seronegative. CDR3s include the opening cysteine and the closing phenylalanine or tryptophan. The D gene is left open where the match is weak. Not all rows give a size; the values are once, few, many and, for expanded clones, a class.

TGTGCCACCAGCAGAGAAAGGGGCCCCTACGAGCAGTACTTC | CATSRERGPYEQYF | NA | NA | TRBJ2-7 | TRBV15
TGTGCCAGCTCCCCTCGGGAGGAGACCCAGTACTTC | CASSPREETQYF | NA | NA | TRBJ2-5 | TRBV18
TGTGCCAGTAAACTCACAGGGGGCGGACTGTTTTTT | CASKLTGGGLFF | NA | TRBD1 | TRBJ1-4 | TRBV19
TGCGCCAGCACCACAACTGGTTCGGGGGGATACAATGAGCAGTTCTTC | CASTTTGSGGYNEQFF | NA | TRBD2 | TRBJ2-1 | TRBV4-1
TGTGCCAGCAGCTTGAAAATCGCGGGGTCAGATACGCAGTATTTT | CASSLKIAGSDTQYF | NA | NA | TRBJ2-3 | TRBV5-4
TGTGCCAGCAGCGTAGATTCAGAAGGGGAGGACACTGAAGCTTTCTTT | CASSVDSEGEDTEAFF | NA | NA | TRBJ1-1 | TRBV9
TGTGCCAGCAGCAAAGCAGCGGGAGGGCCCTACGAGCAGTACTTC | CASSKAAGGPYEQYF | NA | NA | TRBJ2-7 | TRBV21-1
TGTGCCAGCAGCGTGGAGGGACTTTCGGATACGCAGTATTTT | CASSVEGLSDTQYF | NA | NA | TRBJ2-3 | TRBV9
TGTGCCAGCAGCTCAACCAGACAGTGGTACGAGCAGTACTTC | CASSSTRQWYEQYF | NA | NA | TRBJ2-7 | TRBV5-6
TGTGCCAGCCGGACAGGGGGTTACGAGCAGTACTTC | CASRTGGYEQYF | NA | TRBD1 | TRBJ2-7 | TRBV2
TGTGCCAGCAGCCCAGGCGGGACTAGTCCTACCCAGTACTTC | CASSPGGTSPTQYF | NA | TRBD2 | TRBJ2-5 | TRBV7-9
TGTGCCTGGAGTTTGACTAGCGGGGGGTCCGGGGATACGCAGTATTTT | CAWSLTSGGSGDTQYF | NA | TRBD2 | TRBJ2-3 | TRBV30
TGTGCCAGCAGCAGGGGACAATTTGGTACAGAGACCCAGTACTTC | CASSRGQFGTETQYF | NA | NA | TRBJ2-5 | TRBV5-6
TGCGCCAGCAAGGTGGGGCTAGCGGAGCAGTTCTTC | CASKVGLAEQFF | NA | NA | TRBJ2-1 | TRBV10-2
TGTGCCAGCAGTAACGCAGGGAGGGGGGATGGCTACACCTTC | CASSNAGRGDGYTF | NA | NA | TRBJ1-2 | TRBV6-6
TGTGCCAGCAGTGAAGGGCTAGCGGGACCCTACGAGCAGTACTTC | CASSEGLAGPYEQYF | NA | TRBD2 | TRBJ2-7 | TRBV6-1
TGCGCCAGCCAGGGACAGGGTTATGGCTACACCTTC | CASQGQGYGYTF | NA | TRBD1 | TRBJ1-2 | TRBV5-1
TGTGCCAGCAGCTCCCGGGACATGGACACCCTCCACTTT | CASSSRDMDTLHF | NA | NA | TRBJ1-6 | TRBV28
TGTGTCAGCAGGAGCGGAAGGTCCTACGAGCAGTACTTC | CVSRSGRSYEQYF | NA | NA | TRBJ2-7 | TRBV2
TGCGCCAGCAGCCAAGATAAGCGGGAGGGCCGATTTCAGTTCTTC | CASSQDKREGRFQFF | few | TRBD2 | TRBJ2-1 | TRBV4-1